This record covers a single TCR beta chain. The sample belongs to a study of blood T cell repertoires in COVID-19. The overall study: Whether acute or convalescent, the COVID-19 samples came from the United States, Italy and Spain. Sample material is recorded as cDNA or gDNA derived from T cells, B-cell-depleted T cells, or PBMCs.

In the authors' methods: Estimated nucleated cell counts came from reference gene primer amplification. Sequenced by immunoSEQ multiplex PCR; TCRdb stores in-frame clones only, minus some. For V, J and clone size, that table is used; D and trimming come from the DNA. Of 40,000 to 50,000 clones listed, around 82% are singletons. Trimming left V 0 bases short and J 2 bases short, with 9 bases between. The CDR3 consists of 15 residues. CDR1 is SGHNT, CDR2 YYREEE, per germline (reference sequence). The receptor was isolated from a man between 40 and 49 years old with active or convalescent COVID-19. The chain combines TRBV5-4 with TRBJ2-1; TRBD1 might be the D (6 bases). The source material was peripheral blood. The CDR3 here is CASSLEQGPYNEQFF. DNA for the CDR3: TGTGCCAGCAGCTTGGAACAGGGCCCCTACAATGAGCAGTTCTTC.